Each of the 9 T cell receptor beta chains below was sequenced from the same sample in a study of T cell changes during pregnancy in multiple sclerosis. Produced via immunoSEQ multiplex PCR; TCRdb's table is partial and in-frame only. The sample carries about 24,000 clones, 88% recorded once. Source: CD4+ T cells from peripheral blood mononuclear cells, taken in the first trimester of pregnancy. Receptors originate from a female donor in good health, enrolled as a control in a pregnancy study.

This clone was observed a handful of times. The rearrangement uses TRBV6-1 and TRBJ1-5; a weak D match, TRBD1 (6 bases). This CDR3 has 15 amino acids. The V end was cut by 5 bases, the J end by 5 bases, with 16 bases between. Germline CDR1 and CDR2: MNHNS and SASEGT. The CDR3, as DNA: TGTGCCAGCAGTACAGCTAAGGGGGGGTATCAGCCCCAGCATTTT. It specifies CASSTAKGGYQPQHF.

The chain carries TRBV28 and TRBJ1-2, with D perhaps TRBD1 (6 bases). V shed 7 bases and J shed 5 bases, with 14 bases lying between them. The CDR3 has 13 amino acids. The germline V gene encodes CDR1 MDHEN and CDR2 SYDVKM. CDR3 sequence (DNA): TGTGCCAGCACCTACCCAGGGGTTTATGGCTACACCTTC. It encodes CASTYPGVYGYTF.

V and J are TRBV5-6 and TRBJ2-7; 9 bases map to TRBD1. The CDR3 covers 15 residues. The germline CDR1 and CDR2 sequences are SGHDT and YYEEEE. The ends lost 2 bases at V and 6 bases at J; junction bases unmatched: 9. The chain's CDR3 is CASSFVGTGNSEQYF. For the CDR3, the DNA is TGTGCCAGCAGCTTCGTCGGGACAGGGAACTCCGAGCAGTACTTC.

Points on this clone: The junction does not match germline at one end; this may be a read error. The genes are TRBV20-1 and TRBJ2-4; D possibly corresponds to TRBD2 (5 bases). Germline CDR1 is DFQATT and CDR2 is SNEGSKA (reference sequence). CDR3 length: 11 amino acids. The CDR3 loop is CSANSGSPRHF. In nucleotides, the CDR3 is TGCAGTGCTAACTCGGGGAGCCCTAGGCACTTC.

The chain combines TRBV2 with TRBJ2-5; TRBD1 matches 8 bases. Germline CDR1 is SNHLY and CDR2 is FYNNEI. V lost 8 bases, J lost 2 bases, and 7 bases stayed unmatched. This CDR3 has 14 residues. The DNA for the CDR3 is TGTGCCAGCGCAAAGGACAGGGTTCAAGAGACCCAGTACTTC. Amino acids: CASAKDRVQETQYF.

This clone appeared a single time. The chain uses TRBV28 and TRBJ2-7; 9 bases map to TRBD2. The germline CDR1 and CDR2 sequences are MDHEN and SYDVKM. There are 13 residues in the CDR3. J was trimmed by 2 bases and V by 8 bases; bases with no gene match: 4. CDR3 loop: CASRAGGPYEQYF. The DNA of the CDR3 is TGTGCCAGCCGGGCGGGAGGGCCCTACGAGCAGTACTTC.

The table lists this clone with a count of one. The CDR3 DNA reads TGTGCCAGCTCCCGACGGGGGGTAGCCACTGAAGCTTTCTTT. Its translation is CASSRRGVATEAFF. The rearrangement links TRBV27 to TRBJ1-1; tentative D call: TRBD1 (5 bases). Trimming shortened V by 8 bases and J by 4 bases, and 17 bases separated the two germline ends. Germline V gives CDR1 MNHEY, CDR2 SMNVEV (reference sequence). The CDR3 has 14 residues.

The DNA of the CDR3 is TGTGCCAGCTCACCGGGGCAGGGGAGAAACTATGGCTACACCTTC. The encoded protein is CASSPGQGRNYGYTF. V usage is TRBV18 and J usage is TRBJ1-2; weak D call: TRBD1 (6 bases). The V end was cut by 3 bases, the J end by 2 bases, with 13 bases between. Germline lookup yields CDR1 KGHSH and CDR2 LQKENI. There are 15 residues in the CDR3. The full variable domain, in which reference TRBV18 and TRBJ1-2 provide the parts outside the CDR3, is NAGVMQNPRHLVRRRGQEARLRCSPMKGHSHVYWYRQLPEEGLKFMVYLQKENIIDESGMPKERFSAEFPKEGPSILRIQQVVRGDSAAYFCASSPGQGRNYGYTFGSGTRLTVV.

The chain couples TRBV28 to TRBJ2-7; 7 bases are a match to TRBD2. In germline, CDR1 is MDHEN, CDR2 SYDVKM. The CDR3 is 14 amino acids. Trimming removed 2 bases from V and 3 bases from J; junction bases left unmatched: 4. CDR3 protein: CASSLNGLVYEQYF. The CDR3 coding sequence is TGTGCCAGCAGTTTAAATGGACTAGTCTACGAGCAGTACTTC. The whole variable domain, filled in from reference TRBV28 and TRBJ2-7, reads DVKVTQSSRYLVKRTGEKVFLECVQDMDHENMFWYRQDPGLGLRLIYFSYDVKMKEKGDIPEGYSVSREKKERFSLILESASTNQTSMYLCASSLNGLVYEQYFGPGTRLTVT.